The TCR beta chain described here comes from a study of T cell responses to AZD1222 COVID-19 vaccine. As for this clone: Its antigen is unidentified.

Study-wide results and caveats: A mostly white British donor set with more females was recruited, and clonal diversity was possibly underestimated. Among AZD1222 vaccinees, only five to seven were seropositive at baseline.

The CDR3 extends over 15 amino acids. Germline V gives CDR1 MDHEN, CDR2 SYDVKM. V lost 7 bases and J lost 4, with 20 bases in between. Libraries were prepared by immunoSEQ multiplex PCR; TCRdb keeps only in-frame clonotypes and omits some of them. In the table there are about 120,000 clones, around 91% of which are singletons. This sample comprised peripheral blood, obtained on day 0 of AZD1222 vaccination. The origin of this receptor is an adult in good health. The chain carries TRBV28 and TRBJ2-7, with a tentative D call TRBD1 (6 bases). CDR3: CASIYRGFGSYEQYF. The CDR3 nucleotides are TGTGCCAGCATCTATAGGGGGTTTGGGTCTTACGAGCAGTACTTC.